This passage covers 32 T cell receptor beta chains from one sample sequenced in a study of T-cell memory formation after mild COVID-19 (dated by TCRdb to the early 2020s). The library was prepared using 5' RACE. Reads for this sample came from an Illumina NovaSeq 6000. TCRdb reworked the public reads: Q25 trimming with fastp, MiXCR clone assembly, productive beta chains retained. Here each entry gathers all rows of one CDR3 protein and keeps the most common genes and DNA. The table for this sample lists about 270,000 distinct CDR3 sequences; 15% to 20% of them were counted only once. Together, the top ten hold 23% of the sample. Sequences were obtained from PBMCs or a T cell subset sorted from them (not recorded which). The origin of the receptors is a man in his late teens or twenties who had mild COVID-19 (a few samples of this study predate the infection). The sample titles of this study are shuffled in the database, so cell type and time point are left out; the donor was told from shared clones.

The chain employs TRBV27 and TRBJ2-5; possibly TRBD1 for D (6 bases). Trimming removed 5 bases from V and 4 bases from J, with 14 bases in between. The CDR3 is 14 residues long. The germline gives CDR1 MNHEY, CDR2 SMNVEV (reference sequence). DNA of the CDR3: TGTGCCAGCAGTCAACAGGGTAATAGAGAGACCCAGTACTTC. Amino acids: CASSQQGNRETQYF.

The chain joins TRBV19 to TRBJ2-7; D perhaps matches TRBD2 (7 bases). CDR1 is LNHDA, CDR2 SQIVND, per germline (reference sequence). V dropped 5 bases and J dropped 6 bases, with 20 bases sitting between them. The length of the CDR3 is 15 residues. The CDR3 sequence is CASSAFAGAFGEQYF. CDR3 DNA: TGTGCCAGTAGTGCGTTTGCGGGGGCGTTTGGCGAGCAGTACTTC. The whole variable domain, remainder taken from reference TRBV19 and TRBJ2-7, is DGGITQSPKYLFRKEGQNVTLSCEQNLNHDAMYWYRQDPGQGLRLIYYSQIVNDFQKGDIAEGYSVSREKKESFPLTVTSAQKNPTAFYLCASSAFAGAFGEQYFGPGTRLTVT.

The chain couples TRBV20-1 to TRBJ2-1; 9 bases are a match to TRBD1. Germline CDR1 and CDR2: DFQATT and SNEGSKA (reference sequence). Unmatched junction bases numbered 14, after V lost 1 base and J lost 7 bases. This CDR3 spans 17 amino acids. In nucleotides, the CDR3 is TGCAGTGCTAGAGTGGTCGTACAGGGGGCGCTTACTAATGAGCAGTTCTTC. Its protein is CSARVVVQGALTNEQFF.

This clonotype has more than one count but fewer than ten. The rearrangement uses TRBV29-1 and TRBJ2-3, with 9 bases fitting TRBD1. V dropped 8 bases and J dropped 2; count of bases not matched to a gene: 14. The CDR3 is 16 residues long. Germline CDR1 is SQVTM and CDR2 is ANQGSEA. In DNA form, the CDR3 reads TGCAGCATTGGACAGGGGCTCGGGGGGAACACAGATACGCAGTATTTT. Amino acid sequence: CSIGQGLGGNTDTQYF.

With respect to this clonotype: Being one base from a much bigger clone, this may be a read error. The chain links TRBV2 to TRBJ2-6; D remains unclear. V was cut by 7 bases and J by 0 bases, with 4 bases left in between. The CDR3 consists of 13 residues. The germline V gene encodes CDR1 SNHLY and CDR2 FYNNEI. CDR3: CASTYSGANVLTF. The CDR3 bases are TGTGCCAGCACCTACTCTGGGGCCAACGTCCTGACTTTC.

This clonotype was counted between two and nine times. The rearrangement joins TRBV11-2 to TRBJ2-7; D possibly corresponds to TRBD1 (5 bases). Germline CDR1 reads SGHAT; CDR2 reads FQNNGV. CDR3 length equals 13 residues. V was clipped by 5 bases and J by 4 bases, with 12 bases between them. CDR3 sequence: CASSQDREYEQYV. Here the CDR3 DNA reads TGTGCCAGCAGCCAAGACAGAGAGTACGAGCAGTACGTC.

This clonotype has a handful of counts. CDR3 nucleotides: TGTGCCAGCAGCACTCACTTAAGGTCGAACACTGAAGCTTTCTTT. Protein: CASSTHLRSNTEAFF. The chain recombines TRBV5-5 with TRBJ1-1; D unresolved. Trimming pared 4 bases from V and 1 base from J, leaving 14 bases between. Germline CDR1 SGHKS, CDR2 YYEKEE (reference sequence). The CDR3 has 15 residues.

In its sample, this clonotype was seen many times. This chain uses TRBV5-1 with TRBJ1-1; the D gene is possibly TRBD1 (6 bases). V was cut by 2 bases and J by 1 base, with 12 bases left in between. The germline V gene has CDR1 SGHRS and CDR2 YFSETQ. The CDR3 totals 15 residues. CDR3 bases: TGCGCCAGCAGCTTCGTCCCGGGGGCGAACACTGAAGCTTTCTTT. Its protein product is CASSFVPGANTEAFF.

The CDR3 protein is CASSVRAVSYEQYF. In DNA form, the CDR3 reads TGTGCCAGCAGCGTAAGGGCGGTCTCCTACGAGCAGTACTTC. V usage is TRBV9 and J usage is TRBJ2-7; D not certain. This CDR3 region has 14 residues. CDR1 is SGDLS, CDR2 YYNGEE, per germline. Trimming left V 1 base short and J 0 bases short, with 8 bases between.

This clonotype has more than one count but fewer than ten. The V gene is TRBV30, the J gene TRBJ1-6, with TRBD1 matching 8 bases. The CDR3 spans 13 residues. V gave up 6 bases and J gave up 7 bases; unmatched junction bases: 5. Germline lookup yields CDR1 GTSNPN and CDR2 SVGIG (reference sequence). The CDR3 here is CACSDRGNSPLHF. CDR3 sequence (DNA): TGTGCCTGCTCAGACAGGGGAAATTCACCCCTCCACTTT. Full variable domain (outside the CDR3, taken from reference TRBV30 and TRBJ1-6): SQTIHQWPATLVQPVGSPLSLECTVEGTSNPNLYWYRQAAGRGLQLLFYSVGIGQISSEVPQNLSASRPQDRQFILSSKKLLLSDSGFYLCACSDRGNSPLHFGNGTRLTVT.

The gene calls are TRBV9 and TRBJ1-1; the D is unclear. Trimming took off 0 bases at V and 1 base at J, with 7 bases between the two ends. The germline V gene has CDR1 SGDLS and CDR2 YYNGEE. This CDR3 comprises 14 residues. DNA of the CDR3: TGTGCCAGCAGCGTAGACTCACAGAACACTGAAGCTTTCTTT. Translation gives CASSVDSQNTEAFF.

This clonotype was seen many times. The rearrangement uses TRBV5-1 and TRBJ2-5; D unclear. Germline-derived CDR1 and CDR2 are SGHRS and YFSETQ. The CDR3 sequence is 13 residues long. V was shortened by 3 bases and J by 7 bases, with 13 bases between the two germline ends. The CDR3 DNA is TGCGCCAGCAGCTGGGAATTTTCGGGGACCCAGTACTTC. It codes for CASSWEFSGTQYF.

This clonotype turned up a few times. This rearrangement joins TRBV20-1 to TRBJ2-1, with D uncertain. Trimming took off 4 bases at V and 7 bases at J, with 14 bases between the two ends. CDR1 is DFQATT, CDR2 SNEGSKA, per germline (reference sequence). The CDR3 totals 13 residues. The CDR3 here is CSANTNLRNEQFF. The CDR3 DNA follows: TGCAGTGCTAACACAAACTTAAGGAATGAGCAGTTCTTC.

The CDR3 DNA sequence: TGTGCCAGCAATAGGGAGAACTATGGCTACACCTTC. Its translation is CASNRENYGYTF. The gene calls are TRBV7-9 and TRBJ1-2; no clear D. Per germline, CDR1 SEHNR and CDR2 FQNEAQ (reference sequence). The CDR3 runs 12 residues. The V and J ends lost 7 bases and 2 bases respectively, with 8 bases between them.

This clonotype has only a few counts. The chain employs TRBV20-1 and TRBJ1-3; D is uncertain. Germline V gives CDR1 DFQATT, CDR2 SNEGSKA (reference sequence). The CDR3 sequence is 16 residues long. V lost 0 bases, J lost 0 bases, and 12 bases lay in between. CDR3 DNA: TGCAGTGCTAGAGATTTGGACTTCTCCTCTGGAAACACCATATATTTT. This codes for CSARDLDFSSGNTIYF.

In its sample, this clonotype was seen once. The chain employs TRBV5-6 and TRBJ1-4; no clear D gene. Trimming took 2 bases from V and 5 from J, leaving 7 bases between them. The CDR3 runs to 13 residues. CDR1 is SGHDT and CDR2 is YYEEEE in the germline V gene. As DNA, the CDR3 is TGTGCCAGCAGCTTTCTCCTCAATGAAAAACTGTTTTTT. Translated, it gives CASSFLLNEKLFF.

Only a few counts were recorded for this clonotype. The genes are TRBV7-2 and TRBJ2-7; D not resolved. Germline V gene data show CDR1 as SGHTA and CDR2 as FQGNSA. The V gene lost 2 bases and the J gene lost 6 bases, with 17 bases spanning the gap. CDR3 length: 15 amino acids. CDR3 protein: CASSLRYEQESEQYF. The CDR3 region has the DNA TGTGCCAGCAGCTTACGGTACGAGCAGGAATCCGAGCAGTACTTC.

As concerns this clonotype: No DNA is shown, since the ends of the CDR3 on it are uncertain; the CDR3 is the one TCRdb lists. J is TRBJ1-1 and V is TRBV7-5. TRBV7-5 is described as a pseudogene. Termini included, the CDR3 measures 14 amino acids. The CDR3 sequence: CISVPEASRSEAFF.

The rearrangement uses TRBV7-2 and TRBJ2-1; 14 positions match TRBD2. CDR3 length: 15 residues. With 5 bases clipped from V and 9 bases from J, the junction kept 6 bases outside the gene matches. The germline V gene has CDR1 SGHTA and CDR2 FQGNSA. The CDR3 sequence is CASSPGLAGAAEQFF. CDR3 sequence (DNA): TGTGCCAGCAGCCCGGGACTAGCGGGGGCCGCTGAGCAGTTCTTC.

This clonotype was detected a few times. V and J are TRBV5-1 and TRBJ1-2; a possible D gene is TRBD1 (5 bases). The CDR3 is 14 residues long. CDR1 and CDR2 from the germline V gene are SGHRS and YFSETQ. Between the trimmed V and J ends, which lost 4 bases and 5 bases, there was a span of 15 bases. The CDR3 DNA reads as TGCGCCAGCAGCACGGGACTAAGTTGGTATGGCTACACCTTC. Translated, it gives CASSTGLSWYGYTF.

Ten or more counts support this clonotype. This chain connects TRBV6-5 to TRBJ2-2; TRBD1 might be the D (5 bases). V lost 0 bases to trimming and J lost 4 bases, with 9 bases between them. CDR3 length equals 15 residues. Germline-derived CDR1 and CDR2 are MNHEY and SVGAGI. As DNA, the CDR3 is TGTGCCAGCAGTTACTCGTCAGGGTTCACCGGGGAGCTGTTTTTT. It translates to CASSYSSGFTGELFF.

This clonotype was counted only a few times. The chain recombines TRBV5-1 with TRBJ1-1; TRBD1 aligns across 9 bases. The CDR3 loop spans 14 amino acids. Germline-derived CDR1 and CDR2 are SGHRS and YFSETQ. V gave up 4 bases and J gave up 5 bases; unmatched junction bases: 6. The CDR3 DNA follows: TGCGCCAGCAGCCCACAGGGGGCGAAAACTGAAGCTTTCTTT. Its protein is CASSPQGAKTEAFF. Using reference TRBV5-1 and TRBJ1-1 for the parts outside the CDR3, the full variable domain is KAGVTQTPRYLIKTRGQQVTLSCSPISGHRSVSWYQQTPGQGLQFLFEYFSETQRNKGNFPGRFSGRQFSNSRSEMNVSTLELGDSALYLCASSPQGAKTEAFFGQGTRLTVV.

The V and J genes are TRBV3-1 and TRBJ2-3; D perhaps matches TRBD1 (6 bases). V was cut by 7 bases and J by 0 bases, with 11 bases left in between. This CDR3 has 14 amino acids. Per germline, CDR1 LGHDT and CDR2 YNNKEL (reference sequence). The CDR3 is CASKAGDSTDTQYF. Written as DNA, the CDR3 is TGTGCCAGCAAGGCAGGGGATAGCACAGATACGCAGTATTTT.

At least ten counts were recorded for this clonotype. The chain employs TRBV4-1 and TRBJ2-3; no reliable D call. This CDR3 has 17 amino acids. From germline, CDR1 is MGHRA and CDR2 YSYEKL. V was clipped by 0 bases and J by 1 base, with 14 bases between them. The CDR3 sequence is CASSQDISGFRTDTQYF. CDR3 DNA: TGCGCCAGCAGCCAAGATATATCGGGTTTTCGCACAGATACGCAGTATTTT.

This clonotype has more than one count but fewer than ten. The chain links TRBV19 to TRBJ1-5, with D unclear. CDR1 is LNHDA and CDR2 is SQIVND in the germline V gene (reference sequence). V was cut by 5 bases and J by 7 bases, with 15 bases left in between. The CDR3 sequence is 14 residues long. As DNA, the CDR3 is TGTGCCAGTAGTGTGCCCGTCTTAGGCCAGCCCCAGCATTTT. This encodes CASSVPVLGQPQHF.

The genes are TRBV12-3 or TRBV12-4 and TRBJ1-4; the D gene is possibly TRBD1 (5 bases). CDR3 length: 12 residues. Trimming pared 5 bases from V and 9 bases from J, leaving 10 bases between. This chain's CDR3 is CASSLPDKKLFF. CDR3 in DNA: TGTGCCAGCAGTCTCCCGGACAAAAAACTGTTTTTT.

This clonotype was seen more than once but under ten times. The genes are TRBV10-2 and TRBJ2-3; the match to TRBD1 covers 8 bases. Trimming took 0 bases from V and 7 from J; bases not matched to a gene: 6. Per the germline V gene, CDR1 is WSHSY and CDR2 is SAAADI. The CDR3 totals 15 residues. In DNA, the CDR3 is TGCGCCAGCAGTGAGTCGTTCAGGGGGCTGAATACGCAGTATTTT. Translated, it gives CASSESFRGLNTQYF.

V usage is TRBV4-1 and J usage is TRBJ1-1; D remains unclear. The V end was cut by 3 bases, the J end by 6 bases, with 17 bases between. CDR1 is MGHRA and CDR2 is YSYEKL in the germline V gene. There are 15 residues in the CDR3. In DNA form, the CDR3 reads TGCGCCAGCAGCCAGCCGAACAGCGGGAAGGCTGAAGCTTTCTTT. Protein sequence: CASSQPNSGKAEAFF.

This clonotype was recorded a few times. The chain is built from TRBV9 and TRBJ2-3, with TRBD2 matching 13 bases. The germline CDR1 and CDR2 sequences are SGDLS and YYNGEE. The CDR3 has 19 residues. Trimming cost V 0 bases and J 2 bases; bases outside gene matches: 9. The DNA of the CDR3 is TGTGCCAGCAGCGTAGGGACTAGCGGGGGCCTCTATCCCACAGATACGCAGTATTTT. It yields the protein CASSVGTSGGLYPTDTQYF.

The table lists this clonotype with a few counts. The chain carries TRBV7-2 and TRBJ1-1; possibly TRBD1 for D (5 bases). Trimming took off 1 base at V and 6 bases at J, with 15 bases between the two ends. CDR1 and CDR2 (germline): SGHTA, FQGNSA. The CDR3 covers 15 residues. Written as DNA, the CDR3 is TGTGCCAGCAGCTTAGACCCCAGGGTTGGGGCTGAAGCTTTCTTT. It is translated as CASSLDPRVGAEAFF.

This clonotype was seen a few times. The chain recombines TRBV7-2 with TRBJ2-3; D gene unclear. Trimming cost V 1 base and J 0 bases, with 5 bases left between them. The CDR3 sequence is 14 residues long. Germline V gene data show CDR1 as SGHTA and CDR2 as FQGNSA. CDR3 region: CASSLEPSTDTQYF. The CDR3 DNA follows: TGTGCCAGCAGCTTAGAACCTAGCACAGATACGCAGTATTTT.

This chain connects TRBV6-2 or TRBV6-3 to TRBJ2-5, with D unclear. The CDR3 covers 12 residues. Germline values: CDR1 MNHEY, CDR2 SVGEGT. V was trimmed by 4 bases and J by 7 bases, leaving 10 bases between them. The CDR3 here is CASSSSLGTQYF. The CDR3 DNA sequence: TGTGCCAGCAGTTCCTCTTTGGGGACCCAGTACTTC.